The 22 T cell receptor beta chains below all came from one sample that was sequenced in a study of blood T cells in healthy people across ages. Combining a sample-barcoded 5' primer with a J-beta primer mix, a second PCR ran for roughly 7 to 12 cycles. TCRdb recomputed calls from the 5' RACE reads with MiXCR, one row per CDR3 protein. The profile covers just under 750,000 distinct CDR3 sequences, with about a fifth appearing a single time and about 22% taken by the ten largest. Sequencing was performed on blood. All receptors derive from an older man in good health.

The chain has TRBV28 and TRBJ2-3; D is unresolved. V was cut by 6 bases and J by 4 bases, with 17 bases left in between. The CDR3 extends over 15 amino acids. CDR1 is MDHEN and CDR2 is SYDVKM in the germline V gene. The CDR3 region has the DNA TGTGCCAGCAGCCCCCCCACTATACCCCCAGATACGCAGTATTTT. Its protein product is CASSPPTIPPDTQYF.

This chain links TRBV9 with TRBJ2-5, with unresolved D. CDR3 length: 17 amino acids. Trimming cost V 0 bases and J 1 base, with 16 bases left between them. In germline, CDR1 is SGDLS, CDR2 YYNGEE. The CDR3 nucleotides read TGTGCCAGCAGCGTAGGAGGTATTATAAGCTTCCAAGAGACCCAGTACTTC. Its protein product is CASSVGGIISFQETQYF.

The J gene is TRBJ2-5, the V gene TRBV6-6; a weak D match, TRBD2 (6 bases). Germline-derived CDR1 and CDR2 are MNHNY and SVGAGI (reference sequence). The CDR3 covers 14 residues. Between the trimmed V and J ends, which lost 2 bases and 3 bases, there was a span of 10 bases. The chain's CDR3 is CASSYTGTEETQYF. CDR3 coding DNA: TGTGCCAGCAGTTACACTGGGACTGAAGAGACCCAGTACTTC.

The chain employs TRBV7-7 and TRBJ1-5; unclear D gene. The CDR3 loop spans 13 amino acids. V was clipped by 5 bases and J by 3 bases, with 8 bases between them. Germline V gene data show CDR1 as SSHAT and CDR2 as FNYEAQ (reference sequence). The CDR3 loop is CASSDGFNQPQHF. CDR3 DNA: TGTGCCAGCAGCGACGGTTTCAATCAGCCCCAGCATTTT.

The CDR3 DNA reads TGCGCCAGCAGCATGACTGATTACTCCTACAATGAGCAGTTCTTC. Protein: CASSMTDYSYNEQFF. The chain has TRBV5-1 and TRBJ2-1; D remains unclear. The CDR3 runs 15 residues. Germline CDR1 SGHRS, CDR2 YFSETQ. V lost 4 bases, J lost 0 bases, and 11 bases lay in between.

The chain is built from TRBV5-1 and TRBJ2-3; either TRBD1 or TRBD2 may supply D (5 bases each). Trimming pared 0 bases from V and 2 bases from J, leaving 16 bases between. From germline, CDR1 is SGHRS and CDR2 YFSETQ. The CDR3 has 17 residues. CDR3 nucleotides: TGCGCCAGCAGCTTGGACCCCTCGGGGCCTCCCACAGATACGCAGTATTTT. This sequence encodes CASSLDPSGPPTDTQYF.

This clonotype was found many times. This chain joins TRBV6-5 and TRBJ2-6; D may be TRBD1 (6 bases). Trimming removed 5 bases at V and 3 bases at J, with 8 bases between. The CDR3 contains 14 residues. The V gene's germline CDR1 is MNHEY and CDR2 SVGAGI. CDR3 protein: CASSDRSGANVLTF. The CDR3 nucleotides are TGTGCCAGCAGTGACAGGAGTGGGGCCAACGTCCTGACTTTC.

This clonotype was detected a few times. The chain carries TRBV6-1 and TRBJ1-5, with D perhaps TRBD1 (6 bases). V shed 7 bases and J shed 7 bases, with 14 bases lying between them. The CDR3 has 13 amino acids. Germline CDR1 reads MNHNS; CDR2 reads SASEGT. The chain's CDR3 is CASIQTGYQPQHF. In DNA form, the CDR3 reads TGTGCCAGCATACAAACAGGGTACCAGCCCCAGCATTTT.

This clonotype was recorded a few times. The V gene is TRBV4-1, the J gene TRBJ1-3; possibly TRBD1 for D (5 bases). Trimming removed 1 base at V and 1 base at J, with 11 bases between. This CDR3 is built from 16 residues. CDR1 and CDR2 (germline): MGHRA, YSYEKL. The CDR3 protein is CASSQGWGMSGNTIYF. The CDR3 nucleotides are TGCGCCAGCAGCCAAGGGTGGGGGATGTCTGGAAACACCATATATTTT.

The rearrangement links TRBV12-3 or TRBV12-4 to TRBJ1-1; 9 nucleotides agree with TRBD1. Trimming removed 7 bases from V and 11 bases from J; junction bases left unmatched: 14. The CDR3 spans 14 residues. The CDR3 DNA reads as TGTGCCAGCAACCGGGACAGGGACGCCCGTGGCGCTTTCTTT. As protein: CASNRDRDARGAFF.

The genes are TRBV20-1 and TRBJ2-3; weak D call: TRBD2 (6 bases). Germline V gene lookup returns CDR1 DFQATT and CDR2 SNEGSKA (reference sequence). The CDR3 is made up of 14 amino acids. The germline V and J ends were trimmed by 0 bases and 5 bases, with 12 bases remaining between them. CDR3 sequence (DNA): TGCAGTGCTAGAGACGGAAGGGAGGTAGATACGCAGTATTTT. Translated: CSARDGREVDTQYF.

J is TRBJ2-1 and V is TRBV20-1; TRBD2 matches at 11 bases. Losses at the gene ends were 3 bases for V and 8 bases for J; bases not matched to a gene: 6. Per the germline V gene, CDR1 is DFQATT and CDR2 is SNEGSKA (reference sequence). CDR3 length equals 14 residues. CDR3 DNA: TGCAGTGCTAGTAAGCTAGCGGGGGGTGATGAGCAGTTCTTC. It encodes CSASKLAGGDEQFF.

This clonotype was picked up a small number of times. V is TRBV5-5 and J is TRBJ2-7; 13 nucleotides align to TRBD2. In germline, CDR1 is SGHKS, CDR2 YYEKEE (reference sequence). J lost 5 bases, V lost 2 bases, and 10 bases had no gene match. The CDR3 covers 17 residues. The CDR3 here is CASSFMTGTSGTHEQYV. The CDR3 DNA reads as TGTGCCAGCAGCTTCATGACCGGGACTAGCGGGACCCACGAGCAGTACGTC.

The V and J genes are TRBV11-2 and TRBJ2-4; no clear D. Trimming left V 1 base short and J 11 bases short, with 6 bases between. The germline gives CDR1 SGHAT, CDR2 FQNNGV. This CDR3 comprises 11 residues. The CDR3 nucleotides read TGTGCCAGCAGCTTAGTTTCCCTTCAGTACTTC. Protein sequence: CASSLVSLQYF.

This clonotype appeared many times. The V call is TRBV2, the J call TRBJ2-1, with no clear D. V lost 6 bases and J lost 10, with 10 bases in between. The CDR3 has 11 residues. Germline loops: CDR1 SNHLY, CDR2 FYNNEI. The CDR3 sequence: CASSVVGEQFF. The CDR3 coding sequence is TGTGCCAGCAGCGTGGTCGGGGAGCAGTTCTTC. The full variable domain, in which reference TRBV2 and TRBJ2-1 provide the parts outside the CDR3, is EPEVTQTPSHQVTQMGQEVILRCVPISNHLYFYWYRQILGQKVEFLVSFYNNEISEKSEIFDDQFSVERPDGSNFTLKIRSTKLEDSAMYFCASSVVGEQFFGPGTRLTVL.

CDR3: CASSAPRYRTGQGETQYF. CDR3 nucleotide sequence: TGTGCCAGCAGTGCCCCTCGGTATAGGACAGGGCAAGGAGAGACCCAGTACTTC. The chain recombines TRBV6-1 with TRBJ2-5, with 8 bases aligning to TRBD1. The V and J ends lost 4 bases and 4 bases, in that order; junction bases with no gene match: 17. CDR1 and CDR2 (germline): MNHNS, SASEGT. The CDR3 spans 18 residues.

This clonotype has a handful of counts. This sequence joins TRBV5-1 and TRBJ1-4, with a tentative D call TRBD1 (5 bases). V dropped 2 bases and J dropped 8 bases, with 13 bases sitting between them. This CDR3 contains 14 residues. The V gene's germline CDR1 is SGHRS and CDR2 YFSETQ. CDR3 in DNA: TGCGCCAGCAGCTTAGTTCATGGGGGGGAAAAACTGTTTTTT. Translated: CASSLVHGGEKLFF.

Comment on this clonotype: The junction does not match germline at one end; this may be a read error. The V gene is TRBV7-6, the J gene TRBJ2-7; D unclear. Germline V gives CDR1 SGHVS, CDR2 FNYEAQ. The CDR3 runs 11 residues. The CDR3 coding sequence is TGTGCCGGCAGCTTAAATAACGAGCAGTACTTC. It translates to CAGSLNNEQYF.

The genes are TRBV18 and TRBJ2-2, with TRBD1 identical over 8 bases. Unmatched junction bases numbered 10, after V lost 3 bases and J lost 4 bases. The germline V gene encodes CDR1 KGHSH and CDR2 LQKENI. This CDR3 has 17 residues. The CDR3 is CASSPRGRGVGTGELFF. CDR3 sequence (DNA): TGTGCCAGCTCACCCAGGGGGCGAGGAGTAGGCACCGGGGAGCTGTTTTTT.

This clonotype was seen ten or more times. The chain has TRBV12-3 or TRBV12-4 and TRBJ2-1; TRBD2 matches at 13 bases. CDR3 length: 15 amino acids. Trimming cost V 7 bases and J 8 bases; bases outside gene matches: 8. The CDR3 sequence: CASTVGLAGVYEQFF. The CDR3 DNA is TGTGCCAGCACCGTTGGACTAGCGGGGGTGTATGAGCAGTTCTTC.

This sequence joins TRBV29-1 and TRBJ1-2; D is undetermined. V lost 2 bases to trimming and J lost 4 bases, with 11 bases between them. This CDR3 region has 13 residues. The germline V gene has CDR1 SQVTM and CDR2 ANQGSEA. The CDR3 here is CSVETLERYGYTF. The CDR3 nucleotides read TGCAGCGTTGAAACCCTCGAACGCTATGGCTACACCTTC.

The table lists this clonotype with a count of one. The chain is built from TRBV9 and TRBJ2-3; 8 bases align to TRBD2. CDR3 length: 16 amino acids. Losses at the gene ends were 3 bases for V and 0 bases for J; bases not matched to a gene: 6. From germline, CDR1 is SGDLS and CDR2 YYNGEE. CDR3 DNA: TGTGCCAGCAGCGCGTCCTCTAGCGGGAGCACAGATACGCAGTATTTT. Translation: CASSASSSGSTDTQYF.